The next 13 T cell receptor beta chains were all read from a single sample in a study of blood T cell repertoires in COVID-19. The table came from immunoSEQ multiplex PCR; TCRdb's copy has only in-frame clones and leaves some out. This sample has approximately 170,000 clones; around 80% occur once, and the top ten carry around 20%. Sample: peripheral blood. These receptors all stem from an elderly woman with acute or convalescent COVID-19.

The J gene is TRBJ2-7, the V gene TRBV10-1; D might be TRBD1 (5 bases). The CDR3 extends over 14 amino acids. The germline V gene encodes CDR1 WNHNN and CDR2 SYGVQD (reference sequence). V gave up 3 bases and J gave up 6 bases, with 15 bases separating them. The DNA for the CDR3 is TGCGCCAGCAGTGAACAGGACCCGGCTGGCGAGCAGTACTTC. Amino acids: CASSEQDPAGEQYF.

The chain joins TRBV19 to TRBJ1-1; the match to TRBD1 covers 9 bases. In germline, CDR1 is LNHDA, CDR2 SQIVND (reference sequence). The CDR3 runs to 17 residues. After removal of 4 bases from V and 0 bases from J, the junction contained 9 bases not matched to a gene. CDR3 in DNA: TGTGCCAGTAGTACTCCTACAGGGGGCTTTTTGAACACTGAAGCTTTCTTT. This codes for CASSTPTGGFLNTEAFF.

The J gene is TRBJ2-2, the V gene TRBV6-6, with 10 bases matching TRBD1. J lost 6 bases, V lost 6 bases, and 7 bases had no gene match. From germline, CDR1 is MNHNY and CDR2 SVGAGI (reference sequence). The CDR3 runs to 15 residues. CDR3 bases: TGTGCCAGCAGACGGACAGGGGGGAATCCCGGGGAGCTGTTTTTT. Translation: CASRRTGGNPGELFF.

V gene TRBV19 combines with J gene TRBJ1-1; D possibly corresponds to TRBD1 (6 bases). V lost 3 bases and J lost 7, with 12 bases in between. This CDR3 has 13 residues. Germline CDR1 is LNHDA and CDR2 is SQIVND (reference sequence). The CDR3 nucleotides read TGTGCCAGTAGTATGACAGGCACCCGTGAAGCTTTCTTT. Its translation: CASSMTGTREAFF.

The rearrangement links TRBV5-1 to TRBJ2-7; 13 bases are a match to TRBD2. This CDR3 is 15 amino acids long. Germline V CDR1 and CDR2: SGHRS, YFSETQ. Trimming took 2 bases from V and 6 from J; bases not matched to a gene: 5. CDR3 coding DNA: TGCGCCAGCAGCTTTGGGACTAGCGGGAAATCCGAGCAGTACTTC. Encoded protein: CASSFGTSGKSEQYF.

The V call is TRBV4-1, the J call TRBJ2-7; 12 positions agree with TRBD2. In germline, CDR1 is MGHRA, CDR2 YSYEKL. This CDR3 comprises 14 residues. The junction had 2 bases not matched to a gene; V was cut back by 1 base and J by 7 bases. The CDR3 sequence is CASSQGTSGREQYF. CDR3 DNA sequence: TGCGCCAGCAGCCAAGGCACTAGCGGGAGGGAGCAGTACTTC.

V gene TRBV7-8 combines with J gene TRBJ1-1; 7 bases line up with TRBD1. Trimming removed 3 bases from V and 5 bases from J; junction bases left unmatched: 12. This CDR3 has 16 residues. Germline V gene data show CDR1 as SGHVS and CDR2 as FQNEAQ. The CDR3 is CASSFHYRQGGTEAFF. For the CDR3, the DNA is TGTGCCAGCAGCTTCCACTACAGACAGGGCGGGACTGAAGCTTTCTTT.

The chain couples TRBV11-2 to TRBJ1-3; unclear D gene. The CDR3 runs to 15 residues. Trimming cost V 1 base and J 0 bases, with 7 bases left between them. CDR1 is SGHAT and CDR2 is FQNNGV in the germline V gene. The CDR3 spells CASSLAHSSGNTIYF. The CDR3 DNA sequence: TGTGCCAGCAGCTTAGCTCACAGCTCTGGAAACACCATATATTTT.

The CDR3 loop reads CASSYSGPEYEQYF. In DNA, the CDR3 is TGTGCCAGCAGTTACTCTGGGCCGGAATACGAGCAGTACTTC. This chain uses TRBV6-5 with TRBJ2-7; D unresolved. The CDR3 has 14 amino acids. The germline V gene encodes CDR1 MNHEY and CDR2 SVGAGI. Trimming cost V 0 bases and J 4 bases, with 10 bases left between them.

J is TRBJ2-1 and V is TRBV28; TRBD1 aligns across 8 bases. The CDR3 spans 13 residues. Per germline, CDR1 MDHEN and CDR2 SYDVKM. With V trimmed by 6 bases and J by 6 bases, 4 bases remained unmatched. This CDR3 is CASSPTGVNEQFF. The CDR3 bases are TGTGCCAGCAGCCCGACAGGGGTCAATGAGCAGTTCTTC.

This sequence joins TRBV3-1 (or the pseudogene TRBV3-2) and TRBJ2-7, with D possibly being TRBD2 (6 bases). CDR1 is LGHDT, CDR2 YNNKEL, per germline (reference sequence). CDR3 length: 18 residues. Trimming cost V 3 bases and J 0 bases, with 21 bases left between them. The CDR3 protein is CASSHSVAAGRSSYEQYF. The CDR3 coding sequence is TGTGCCAGCAGCCACTCCGTAGCGGCAGGGAGGAGCTCCTACGAGCAGTACTTC.

V is TRBV6-5 and J is TRBJ2-7; weak D call: TRBD1 (6 bases). The CDR3 is made up of 15 amino acids. Germline loops: CDR1 MNHEY, CDR2 SVGAGI. The V end was cut by 6 bases, the J end by 5 bases, with 20 bases between. CDR3 coding DNA: TGTGCCAGCAGCGACCCGTGGGGACAAAGGGACGAGCAGTACTTC. Its translation is CASSDPWGQRDEQYF.

The chain combines TRBV29-1 with TRBJ2-1; D remains ambiguous. The CDR3 runs 12 residues. CDR1 and CDR2 (germline): SQVTM, ANQGSEA. The ends were cut back, 8 bases at V and 8 bases at J, with 16 bases in the middle. The CDR3 loop is CSIHNLSDEQFF. The DNA of the CDR3 is TGCAGCATACACAATCTTTCCGATGAGCAGTTCTTC.